The table lists the clone carrying this TCR beta chain with a few counts. Measured with immunoSEQ multiplex PCR; TCRdb has only the in-frame clones, and not every one. Of about 160,000 clones in the sample, about 91% were seen once. The sample comes from a study of T cell responses to AZD1222 COVID-19 vaccine. This TCR was recovered from an adult in good health. The sequenced sample was peripheral blood, obtained on day 0 of AZD1222 vaccination.

The CDR3 loop is CASSPPGGNNSPLHF. Here the CDR3 DNA reads TGTGCCAGCTCACCACCAGGGGGGAATAATTCACCCCTCCACTTT. This rearrangement joins TRBV18 to TRBJ1-6; D might be TRBD1 (6 bases). The V gene's germline CDR1 is KGHSH and CDR2 LQKENI. The CDR3 runs 15 residues. V was pared by 0 bases and J by 5 bases, with 8 bases between.